These T cell receptor beta chains were read from a single sample in a study of T-cell reconstitution after alpha-beta-depleted transplantation in children. One entry per CDR3 protein, called by TCRdb with MiXCR from the PCR reads. The table lists 550,000 to 600,000 distinct CDR3 sequences, roughly 23% of them singletons. The starting material was PBMCs, mostly from graft donor cells, obtained 360 days after TCRalphabeta/CD19-depleted stem cell transplant. These receptors all come from a boy younger than two who had a stem cell transplant for acute myeloid leukemia, so the T cells may come from the graft donor. Each CDR3 is given without its conserved first and last residue. The order of the fields is V gene, J gene, CDR3 protein.

v_gene: TRBV28
j_gene: TRBJ1-6
CDR3aa: ASSLPTGGWSPLH

v_gene: TRBV7-9
j_gene: TRBJ2-5
CDR3aa: ASREGTKRTQY

v_gene: TRBV4-1
j_gene: TRBJ1-3
CDR3aa: ASSQDNGNTIY

v_gene: TRBV30
j_gene: TRBJ2-5
CDR3aa: ASRTSGAKETQY

v_gene: TRBV6-5
j_gene: TRBJ1-5
CDR3aa: ASGSGGNQPQH

v_gene: TRBV20-1
j_gene: TRBJ2-5
CDR3aa: SARETGAFIWTQY

v_gene: TRBV10-1
j_gene: TRBJ1-1
CDR3aa: ASSESGPATEAF

v_gene: TRBV12-3/TRBV12-4
j_gene: TRBJ1-1
CDR3aa: ASSMGQEAF

v_gene: TRBV5-8
j_gene: TRBJ2-3
CDR3aa: ASSLRGSDTQY

v_gene: TRBV29-1
j_gene: TRBJ2-5
CDR3aa: SVVPPPYDTQY

v_gene: TRBV10-2
j_gene: TRBJ1-2
CDR3aa: ASSETVPAQGYYGYT

v_gene: TRBV5-1
j_gene: TRBJ2-3
CDR3aa: ASSEGLATDTQY

v_gene: TRBV3-1
j_gene: TRBJ2-3
CDR3aa: ASSQLLAGGSSTDTQY

v_gene: TRBV6-6
j_gene: TRBJ2-7
CDR3aa: ASSYADNYEQY

v_gene: TRBV12-3/TRBV12-4
j_gene: TRBJ2-5
CDR3aa: ASSLGLEETQY

v_gene: TRBV5-1
j_gene: TRBJ2-1
CDR3aa: ASSYTPTASYNEQF

v_gene: TRBV6-5
j_gene: TRBJ2-1
CDR3aa: ASSYSKQFEQF

v_gene: TRBV20-1
j_gene: TRBJ2-1
CDR3aa: SATGLAGLPSSYNEQF

v_gene: TRBV7-2
j_gene: TRBJ2-3
CDR3aa: ASSGGGTDTQY

v_gene: TRBV29-1
j_gene: TRBJ2-5
CDR3aa: SVDRGRLAGQETQY

v_gene: TRBV6-5
j_gene: TRBJ2-1
CDR3aa: ASVGGVEQF

v_gene: TRBV7-8
j_gene: TRBJ2-7
CDR3aa: ASSQGYYEQY

v_gene: TRBV24-1
j_gene: TRBJ2-1
CDR3aa: ATSDEGPHNEQF

v_gene: TRBV20-1
j_gene: TRBJ2-3
CDR3aa: SALFTTDTQY

v_gene: TRBV20-1
j_gene: TRBJ2-7
CDR3aa: SARGERGGSYEQY

v_gene: TRBV6-2/TRBV6-3
j_gene: TRBJ2-1
CDR3aa: ASSPASEQF

v_gene: TRBV15
j_gene: TRBJ1-1
CDR3aa: ATSRDQGSDRVETEAF

v_gene: TRBV7-3
j_gene: TRBJ2-3
CDR3aa: ASSAHPVGADTQY

v_gene: TRBV20-1
j_gene: TRBJ2-5
CDR3aa: SAYGAGETQY